Described below is a single T cell receptor (beta chain) sequence and its context. What it recognizes is unknown. Individual cDNA molecules had unique molecular identifiers attached to them by the library. TCRdb independently ran MiXCR on the RACE reads; one entry per CDR3 protein. The sample consists of 50,000 or so distinct CDR3 sequences, over 9.5% of them appearing once. The CDR3 contains 18 residues. V was clipped by 0 bases and J by 0 bases; unmatched bases: 9. CDR1 and CDR2 (germline): SGHDN, FVKESK. Regarding time point: patch test 3, about 24 weeks after DPC sensitization. Treatment: therapeutic diphenylcyclopropenone sensitization with weekly scalp DPC. These data belong to a study of human T cells and chemical hapten exposure. Overall study: Epicutaneous patch tests delivered 0.01% DPC to the upper back, with evaluation at 6 days. Yields of TCR per sample differed, chiefly owing to small differences in pooled library volume. Study outcomes and limitations: The count of PT1 expanded TCRs correlated positively with patch test score.

Material: whole blood, obtained in connection with sensitization to the hapten diphenylcyclopropenone (DPC). The gene calls are TRBV14 and TRBJ2-3; 7 bases line up with TRBD1. The clonotype comes from a woman aged 40 to 49 with alopecia areata. Some clones in this sample may be carry-over from other donors' samples. The CDR3: CASSQDRFRDSSTDTQYF. CDR3 nucleotide sequence: TGTGCCAGCAGCCAAGATCGCTTCCGGGACAGTAGCACAGATACGCAGTATTTT.